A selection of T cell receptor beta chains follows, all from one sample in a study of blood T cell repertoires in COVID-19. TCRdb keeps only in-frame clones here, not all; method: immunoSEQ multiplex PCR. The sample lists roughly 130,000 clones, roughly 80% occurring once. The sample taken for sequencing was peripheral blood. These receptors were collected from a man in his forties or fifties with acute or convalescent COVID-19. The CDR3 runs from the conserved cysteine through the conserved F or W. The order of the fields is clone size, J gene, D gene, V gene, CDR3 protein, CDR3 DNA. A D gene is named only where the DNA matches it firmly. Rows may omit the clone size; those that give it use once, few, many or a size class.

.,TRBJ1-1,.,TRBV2,CASSSDTNTEAFF,TGTGCCAGCAGTTCCGACACGAACACTGAAGCTTTCTTT
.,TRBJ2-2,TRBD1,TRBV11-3,CASSLDTPWDRRNTGELFF,TGTGCCAGCAGCTTAGATACCCCCTGGGACAGGCGCAACACCGGGGAGCTGTTTTTT
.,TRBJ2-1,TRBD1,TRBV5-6,CASSLDVGQGLSEQFF,TGTGCCAGCAGCTTGGACGTCGGACAGGGATTGAGTGAGCAGTTCTTC
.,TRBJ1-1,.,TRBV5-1,CASSLVGQTNTEAFF,TGCGCCAGCAGCTTGGTTGGACAGACAAACACTGAAGCTTTCTTT
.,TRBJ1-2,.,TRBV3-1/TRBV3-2,CASSQAGPYGYTF,TGTGCCAGCAGCCAAGCTGGGCCATATGGCTACACCTTC
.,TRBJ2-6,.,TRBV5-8,CASSGTRAGANVLTF,TGTGCCAGCAGCGGAACCAGGGCTGGGGCCAACGTCCTGACTTTC
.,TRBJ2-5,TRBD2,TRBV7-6,CASSFLSRAAGAKEETQYF,TGTGCCAGCAGCTTCCTTTCGAGGGCAGCGGGGGCAAAAGAAGAGACCCAGTACTTC
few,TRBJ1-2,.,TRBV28,CASSSAGGGYGYTF,TGTGCCAGCAGTTCTGCGGGGGGCGGGTATGGCTACACCTTC
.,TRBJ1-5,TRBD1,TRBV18,CASSPGTGGSQPQHF,TGTGCCAGCTCACCCGGGACAGGGGGTAGTCAGCCCCAGCATTTT
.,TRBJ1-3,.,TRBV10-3,CAISEARAGNTIYF,TGTGCCATCAGTGAGGCCAGGGCTGGAAACACCATATATTTT
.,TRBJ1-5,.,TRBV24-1,CATSPGNLNQPQHF,TGTGCCACCAGTCCCGGGAACTTAAATCAGCCCCAGCATTTT
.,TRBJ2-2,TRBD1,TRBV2,CASSGGQAGTGELFF,TGTGCCAGCAGTGGCGGACAGGCTGGCACCGGGGAGCTGTTTTTT
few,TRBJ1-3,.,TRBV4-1,CASSQAFGGSGNTIYF,TGCGCCAGCAGCCAAGCATTCGGGGGCTCTGGAAACACCATATATTTT
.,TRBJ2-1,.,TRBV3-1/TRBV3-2,CASSQGERVIDHNEQFF,TGTGCCAGCAGCCAAGGGGAGAGGGTTATTGACCACAATGAGCAGTTCTTC
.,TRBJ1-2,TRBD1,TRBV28,CASITAEDRLDGYTF,TGTGCCAGCATCACGGCTGAGGACAGGCTCGATGGCTACACCTTC
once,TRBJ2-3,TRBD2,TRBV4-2,CASSQELAGVDRSTDTQYF,TGTGCCAGCAGCCAAGAACTAGCGGGGGTAGACAGAAGCACAGATACGCAGTATTTT
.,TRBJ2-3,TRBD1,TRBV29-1,CSVDNRGLTDTQYF,TGCAGCGTCGACAACAGGGGGCTCACAGATACGCAGTATTTT
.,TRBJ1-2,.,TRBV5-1,CASSEQGIPGYTF,TGCGCCAGCAGCGAACAGGGAATACCTGGCTACACCTTC
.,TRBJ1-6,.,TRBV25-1,CASSVTESYNSPLHF,TGTGCCAGCAGTGTAACAGAGAGTTATAATTCACCCCTCCACTTT
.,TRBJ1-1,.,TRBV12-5,CASAPEGAKAFF,TGTGCTAGTGCCCCGGAAGGGGCCAAAGCTTTCTTT
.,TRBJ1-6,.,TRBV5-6,CASSLDRDYNSPLHF,TGTGCCAGCAGCTTGGACAGGGACTATAATTCACCCCTCCACTTT
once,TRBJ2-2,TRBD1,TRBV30,CAWRGGQGWDTGELFF,TGTGCCTGGAGAGGAGGACAGGGTTGGGACACCGGGGAGCTGTTTTTT
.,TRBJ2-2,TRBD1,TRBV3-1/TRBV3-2,CASSRRTGGETGELFF,TGTGCCAGCAGCCGACGGACAGGGGGGGAAACCGGGGAGCTGTTTTTT
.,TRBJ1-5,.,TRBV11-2,CASSQGLLHQPQHF,TGTGCCAGCAGCCAGGGGCTGCTCCATCAGCCCCAGCATTTT
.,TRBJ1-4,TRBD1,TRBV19,CASSMTGMGEKLFF,TGTGCCAGTAGTATGACAGGGATGGGCGAAAAACTGTTTTTT
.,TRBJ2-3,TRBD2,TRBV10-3,CAIRPGSSGGKDTQYF,TGTGCCATCAGACCCGGTAGTAGCGGGGGGAAGGATACGCAGTATTTT
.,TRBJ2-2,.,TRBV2,CASSEGRVAGELFF,TGTGCCAGCAGTGAAGGGAGGGTAGCCGGGGAGCTGTTTTTT
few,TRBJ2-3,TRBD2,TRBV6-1,CASSEYLSGGWSDEGSSTDTQYF,TGTGCCAGCAGTGAATATTTGAGCGGGGGGTGGTCGGACGAGGGATCCAGCACAGATACGCAGTATTTT
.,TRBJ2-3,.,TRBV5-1,CASSFISTDTQYF,TGCGCCAGCAGCTTCATCAGCACAGATACGCAGTATTTT
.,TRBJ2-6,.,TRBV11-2,CASSLGRGGGANVLTF,TGTGCCAGCAGCTTAGGACGGGGAGGTGGGGCCAACGTCCTGACTTTC
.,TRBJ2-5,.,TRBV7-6,CASSLGAAGGETQYF,TGTGCCAGCAGCCTTGGGGCGGCTGGGGGGGAGACCCAGTACTTC
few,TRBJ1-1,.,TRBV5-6,CASSFGLNTEAFF,TGTGCCAGCAGCTTTGGCCTGAACACTGAAGCTTTCTTT
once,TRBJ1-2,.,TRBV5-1,CASSPTGYYGYTF,TGCGCCAGCAGCCCGACGGGGTACTATGGCTACACCTTC
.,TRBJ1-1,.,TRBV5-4,CASSLEGVIGLDTEAFF,TGTGCCAGCAGCTTGGAGGGGGTTATAGGGCTTGACACTGAAGCTTTCTTT
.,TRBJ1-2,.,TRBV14,CASSQRMTGDGYTF,TGTGCCAGCAGCCAACGAATGACAGGCGATGGCTACACCTTC
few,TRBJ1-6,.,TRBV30,CAWSPRQNSPLHF,TGTGCCTGGAGCCCTAGACAGAATTCACCCCTCCACTTT
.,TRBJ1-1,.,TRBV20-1,CSARRAEAFF,TGCAGTGCTAGGCGGGCTGAAGCTTTCTTT
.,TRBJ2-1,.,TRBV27,CASSQNNEQFF,TGTGCCAGCAGTCAAAACAATGAGCAGTTCTTC
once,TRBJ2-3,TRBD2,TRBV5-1,CASSLVSPGLAVNTDTQYF,TGCGCCAGCAGCTTGGTTTCCCCGGGACTAGCGGTAAACACAGATACGCAGTATTTT
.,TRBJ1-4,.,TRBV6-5,CASMYRPSDEKLFF,TGTGCCAGCATGTACAGGCCCTCGGATGAAAAACTGTTTTTT
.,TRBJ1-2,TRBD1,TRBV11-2,CASSGIRTGGDYGYTF,TGTGCCAGCAGCGGAATCCGGACAGGAGGTGACTATGGCTACACCTTC
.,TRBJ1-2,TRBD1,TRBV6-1,CASSEAYTGTGSRGYTF,TGTGCCAGCAGTGAAGCGTACACCGGGACAGGGTCTCGTGGCTACACCTTC